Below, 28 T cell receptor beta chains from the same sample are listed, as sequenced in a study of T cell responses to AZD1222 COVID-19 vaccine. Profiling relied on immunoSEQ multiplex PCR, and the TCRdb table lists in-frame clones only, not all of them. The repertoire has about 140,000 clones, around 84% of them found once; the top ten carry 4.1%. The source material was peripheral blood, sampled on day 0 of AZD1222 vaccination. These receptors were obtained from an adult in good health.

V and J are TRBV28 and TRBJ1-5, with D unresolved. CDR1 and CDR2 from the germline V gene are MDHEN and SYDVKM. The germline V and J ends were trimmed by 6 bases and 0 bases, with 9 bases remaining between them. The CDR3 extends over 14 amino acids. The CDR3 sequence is CASSQGSSNQPQHF. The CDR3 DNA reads TGTGCCAGCAGCCAAGGGAGTAGCAATCAGCCCCAGCATTTT.

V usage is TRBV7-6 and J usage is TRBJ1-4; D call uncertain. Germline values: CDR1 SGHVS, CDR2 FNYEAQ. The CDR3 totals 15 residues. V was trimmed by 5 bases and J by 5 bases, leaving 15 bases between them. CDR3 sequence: CASSLEPGFNEKLFF. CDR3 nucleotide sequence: TGTGCCAGCAGCCTCGAGCCGGGTTTCAATGAAAAACTGTTTTTT.

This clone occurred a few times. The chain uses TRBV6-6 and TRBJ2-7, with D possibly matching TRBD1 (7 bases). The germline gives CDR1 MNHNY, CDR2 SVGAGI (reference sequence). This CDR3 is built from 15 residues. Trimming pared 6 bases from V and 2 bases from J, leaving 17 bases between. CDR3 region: CASSLNAGQTYEQYF. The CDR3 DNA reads TGTGCCAGCAGCTTGAACGCGGGACAGACCTACGAGCAGTACTTC.

CDR3 sequence (DNA): TGTGCCACCCGCACCGGACAGTTTTATGGCTACACCTTC. It codes for CATRTGQFYGYTF. J is TRBJ1-2 and V is TRBV2; D possibly corresponds to TRBD1 (6 bases). CDR1 and CDR2 (germline): SNHLY, FYNNEI. V was pared by 10 bases and J by 5 bases, with 17 bases between. There are 13 residues in the CDR3.

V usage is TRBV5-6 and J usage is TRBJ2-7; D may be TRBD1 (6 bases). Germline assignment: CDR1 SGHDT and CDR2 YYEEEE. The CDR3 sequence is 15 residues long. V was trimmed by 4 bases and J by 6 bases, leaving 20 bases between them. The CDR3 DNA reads TGTGCCAGCAGCACGGCGGGCAGGGGACCTAGCGAGCAGTACTTC. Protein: CASSTAGRGPSEQYF.

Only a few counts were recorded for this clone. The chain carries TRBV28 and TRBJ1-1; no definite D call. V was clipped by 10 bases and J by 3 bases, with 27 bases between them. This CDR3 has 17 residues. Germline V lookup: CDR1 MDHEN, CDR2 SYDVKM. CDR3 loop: CATLSTNTPLGDTEAFF. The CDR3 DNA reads TGTGCCACCCTGTCCACAAACACACCCCTGGGAGACACTGAAGCTTTCTTT.

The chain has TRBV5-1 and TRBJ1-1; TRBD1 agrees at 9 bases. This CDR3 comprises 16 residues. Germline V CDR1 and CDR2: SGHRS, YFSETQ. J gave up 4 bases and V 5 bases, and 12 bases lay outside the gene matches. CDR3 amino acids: CASSPLRDRVPTEAFF. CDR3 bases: TGCGCCAGCAGTCCCTTAAGGGACAGGGTGCCCACTGAAGCTTTCTTT.

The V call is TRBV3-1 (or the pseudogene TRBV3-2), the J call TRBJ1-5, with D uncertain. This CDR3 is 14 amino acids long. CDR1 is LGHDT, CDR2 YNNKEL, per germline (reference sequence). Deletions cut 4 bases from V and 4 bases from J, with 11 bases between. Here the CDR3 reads CASSPGIINQPQHF. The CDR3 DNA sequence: TGTGCCAGCAGCCCCGGGATAATTAATCAGCCCCAGCATTTT.

The CDR3 loop is CASSSLGQQCGYTF. The DNA of the CDR3 is TGCGCCAGCAGTTCTCTCGGACAGCAGTGTGGCTACACCTTC. The chain joins TRBV23-1 to TRBJ1-2; D is possibly TRBD1 (6 bases). TRBV23-1 is classed as an ORF, of uncertain function. Deletions cut 5 bases from V and 7 bases from J, with 17 bases between. The CDR3 is 14 residues long.

CDR3 residues: CASSPHPSNYGYTF. The CDR3 DNA follows: TGTGCCAGCAGTCCCCACCCATCTAACTATGGCTACACCTTC. This chain uses TRBV28 with TRBJ1-2; D remains unclear. The CDR3 spans 14 residues. Germline V gene data show CDR1 as MDHEN and CDR2 as SYDVKM. V lost 5 bases, J lost 0 bases, and 10 bases lay in between.

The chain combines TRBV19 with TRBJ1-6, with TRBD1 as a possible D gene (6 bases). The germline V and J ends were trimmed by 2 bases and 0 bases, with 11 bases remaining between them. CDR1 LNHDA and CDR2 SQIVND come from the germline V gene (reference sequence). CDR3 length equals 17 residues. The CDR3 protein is CASSIQGFSSYNSPLHF. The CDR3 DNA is TGTGCCAGTAGTATACAGGGGTTCAGCTCCTATAATTCACCCCTCCACTTT. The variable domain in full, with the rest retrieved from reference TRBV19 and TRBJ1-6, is DGGITQSPKYLFRKEGQNVTLSCEQNLNHDAMYWYRQDPGQGLRLIYYSQIVNDFQKGDIAEGYSVSREKKESFPLTVTSAQKNPTAFYLCASSIQGFSSYNSPLHFGNGTRLTVT.

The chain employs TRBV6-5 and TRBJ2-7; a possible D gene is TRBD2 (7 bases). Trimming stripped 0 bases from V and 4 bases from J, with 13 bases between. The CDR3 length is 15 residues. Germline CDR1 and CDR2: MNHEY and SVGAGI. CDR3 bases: TGTGCCAGCAGTTACTCTTGGGGGGGCGGGTACGAGCAGTACTTC. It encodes CASSYSWGGGYEQYF.

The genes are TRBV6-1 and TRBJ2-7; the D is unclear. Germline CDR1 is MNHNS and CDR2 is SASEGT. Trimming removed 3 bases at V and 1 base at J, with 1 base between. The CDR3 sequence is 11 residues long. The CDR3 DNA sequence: TGTGCCAGCAGTGAGTCCTACGAGCAGTACTTC. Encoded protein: CASSESYEQYF.

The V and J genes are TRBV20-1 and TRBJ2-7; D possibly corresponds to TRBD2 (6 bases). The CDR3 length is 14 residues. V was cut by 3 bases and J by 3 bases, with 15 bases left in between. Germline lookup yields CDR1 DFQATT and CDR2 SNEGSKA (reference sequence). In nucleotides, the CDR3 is TGCAGTGCTAGTGCGGGACGGGTCCTCTACGAGCAGTACTTC. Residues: CSASAGRVLYEQYF.

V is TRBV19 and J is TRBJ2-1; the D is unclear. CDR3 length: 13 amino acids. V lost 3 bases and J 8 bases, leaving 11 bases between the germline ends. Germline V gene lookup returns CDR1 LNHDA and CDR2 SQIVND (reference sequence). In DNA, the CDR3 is TGTGCCAGTAGTATTAACCGGTGGGATGAGCAGTTCTTC. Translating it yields CASSINRWDEQFF.

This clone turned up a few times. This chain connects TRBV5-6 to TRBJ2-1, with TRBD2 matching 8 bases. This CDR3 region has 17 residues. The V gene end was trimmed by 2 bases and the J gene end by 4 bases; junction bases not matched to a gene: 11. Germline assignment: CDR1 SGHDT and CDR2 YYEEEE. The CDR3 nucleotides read TGTGCCAGCAGCTTAAGACTTACAGCGGGGGTGTACAATGAGCAGTTCTTC. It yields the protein CASSLRLTAGVYNEQFF.

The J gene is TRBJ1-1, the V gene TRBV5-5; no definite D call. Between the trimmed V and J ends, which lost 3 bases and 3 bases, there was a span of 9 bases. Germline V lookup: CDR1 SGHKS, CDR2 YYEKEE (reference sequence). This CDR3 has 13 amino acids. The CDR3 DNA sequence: TGTGCCAGCAGCTCTTTCCGGGACACTGAAGCTTTCTTT. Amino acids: CASSSFRDTEAFF.

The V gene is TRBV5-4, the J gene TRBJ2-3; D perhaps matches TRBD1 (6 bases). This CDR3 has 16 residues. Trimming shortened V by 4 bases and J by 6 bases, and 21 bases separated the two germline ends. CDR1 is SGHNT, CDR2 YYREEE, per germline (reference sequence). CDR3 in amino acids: CASSPGGSGAGDTQYF. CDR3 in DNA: TGTGCCAGCAGCCCGGGTGGCTCAGGGGCCGGGGATACGCAGTATTTT.

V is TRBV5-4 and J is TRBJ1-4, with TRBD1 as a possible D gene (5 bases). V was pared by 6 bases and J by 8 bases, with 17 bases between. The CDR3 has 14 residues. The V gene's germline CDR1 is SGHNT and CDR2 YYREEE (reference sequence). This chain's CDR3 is CASTLDSGTEKLFF. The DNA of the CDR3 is TGTGCCAGCACCCTCGACTCGGGGACGGAAAAACTGTTTTTT.

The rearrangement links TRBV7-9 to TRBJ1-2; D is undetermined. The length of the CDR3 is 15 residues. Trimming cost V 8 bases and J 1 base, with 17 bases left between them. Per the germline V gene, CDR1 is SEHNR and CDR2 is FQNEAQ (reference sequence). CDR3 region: CASPDRELGNYGYTF. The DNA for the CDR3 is TGTGCCAGCCCGGATCGGGAGCTAGGTAACTATGGCTACACCTTC. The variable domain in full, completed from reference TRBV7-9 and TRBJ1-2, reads DTGVSQNPRHKITKRGQNVTFRCDPISEHNRLYWYRQTLGQGPEFLTYFQNEAQLEKSRLLSDRFSAERPKGSFSTLEIQRTEQGDSAMYLCASPDRELGNYGYTFGSGTRLTVV.

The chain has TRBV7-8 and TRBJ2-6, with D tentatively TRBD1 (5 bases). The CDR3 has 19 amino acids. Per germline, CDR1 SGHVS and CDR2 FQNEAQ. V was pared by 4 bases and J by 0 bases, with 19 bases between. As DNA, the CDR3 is TGTGCCAGCAGCTACGCAGGGCGGAACCCCGGCTCTGGGGCCAACGTCCTGACTTTC. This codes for CASSYAGRNPGSGANVLTF.

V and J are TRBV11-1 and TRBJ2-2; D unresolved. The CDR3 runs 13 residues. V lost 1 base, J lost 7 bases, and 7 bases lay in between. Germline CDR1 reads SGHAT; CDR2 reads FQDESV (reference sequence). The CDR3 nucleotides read TGTGCCAGCAGCTTAGGGCCGGGCGGGGAGCTGTTTTTT. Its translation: CASSLGPGGELFF.

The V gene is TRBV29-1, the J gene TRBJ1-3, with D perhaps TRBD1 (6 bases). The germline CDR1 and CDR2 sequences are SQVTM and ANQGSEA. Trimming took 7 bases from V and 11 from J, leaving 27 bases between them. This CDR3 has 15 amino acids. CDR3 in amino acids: CSANKGGGRVEAIYF. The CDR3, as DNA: TGCAGCGCGAACAAAGGGGGGGGCCGGGTAGAGGCCATATATTTT.

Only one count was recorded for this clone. CDR3 sequence (DNA): TGTGCCAGCAGCTTAGTTGGGGGACCCTACGAGCAGTACTTC. The encoded protein is CASSLVGGPYEQYF. This rearrangement joins TRBV11-2 to TRBJ2-7; either TRBD1 or TRBD2 may supply D (5 bases each). The CDR3 totals 14 residues. V lost 1 base and J 2 bases, leaving 9 bases between the germline ends. Germline loops: CDR1 SGHAT, CDR2 FQNNGV. The variable domain in full, with the rest retrieved from reference TRBV11-2 and TRBJ2-7, is EAGVAQSPRYKIIEKRQSVAFWCNPISGHATLYWYQQILGQGPKLLIQFQNNGVVDDSQLPKDRFSAERLKGVDSTLKIQPAKLEDSAVYLCASSLVGGPYEQYFGPGTRLTVT.

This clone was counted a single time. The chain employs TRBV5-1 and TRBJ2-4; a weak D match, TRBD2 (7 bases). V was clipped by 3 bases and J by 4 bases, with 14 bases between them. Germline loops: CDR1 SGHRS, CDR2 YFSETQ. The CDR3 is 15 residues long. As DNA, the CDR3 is TGCGCCAGCAGCTGGGGGGCGGGGGATAAAAACATTCAGTACTTC. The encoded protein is CASSWGAGDKNIQYF.

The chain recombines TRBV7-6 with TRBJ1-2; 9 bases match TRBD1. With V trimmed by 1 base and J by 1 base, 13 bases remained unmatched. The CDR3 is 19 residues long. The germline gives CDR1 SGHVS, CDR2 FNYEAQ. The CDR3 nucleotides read TGTGCCAGCAGCTTAGGGACGGCATCGGGACAGGGTATTAACTATGGCTACACCTTC. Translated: CASSLGTASGQGINYGYTF.

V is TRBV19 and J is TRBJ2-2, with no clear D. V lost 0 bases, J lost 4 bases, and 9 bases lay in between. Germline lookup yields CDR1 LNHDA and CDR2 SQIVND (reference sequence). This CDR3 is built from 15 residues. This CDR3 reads CASSIDLSRTGELFF. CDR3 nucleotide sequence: TGTGCCAGTAGTATAGATCTATCCCGCACCGGGGAGCTGTTTTTT.

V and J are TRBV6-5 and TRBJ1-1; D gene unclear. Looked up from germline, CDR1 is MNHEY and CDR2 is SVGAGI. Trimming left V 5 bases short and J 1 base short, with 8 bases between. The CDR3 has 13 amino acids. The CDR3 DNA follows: TGTGCCAGCAGTCGGGGTACGAACACTGAAGCTTTCTTT. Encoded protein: CASSRGTNTEAFF.